The 2 T cell receptor beta chains below all came from one sample that was sequenced in a study of regulatory T cells in long-lasting Graves disease. Both iRepertoire HTBI primers and Arm-PCR of CDR3 regions were used to build the TCR beta libraries. TCRdb used MiXCR to reprocess the multiplex PCR reads, holding one entry per CDR3 protein. This sample has around 360,000 distinct CDR3 sequences, with under 20% found just once. Time point noted: newly diagnosed GD, antithyroid drugs for less than 3 months. Generation of the TCR library employed RNA extracted from PBMCs. These data are also associated with another study on T cells in Graves' hyperthyroidism and ophthalmopathy.

The sequencing here drew on peripheral blood mononuclear cells (PBMCs), taken at new diagnosis, from a patient treated with antithyroid drugs. Every receptor here comes from a woman younger than 35 with Graves disease.

This clonotype was seen many times. J is TRBJ2-7 and V is TRBV3-1; D not resolved. The length of the CDR3 is 12 residues. Germline V gene lookup returns CDR1 LGHDT and CDR2 YNNKEL (reference sequence). V was pared by 3 bases and J by 1 base, with 4 bases between. CDR3 sequence (DNA): TGTGCCAGCAGCCACAATTCCTACGAGCAGTACTTC. Encoded protein: CASSHNSYEQYF.

In this sample, this clonotype turned up a few times. One end of the junction is discordant with germline, which a read error may explain. The gene calls are TRBV20-1 and TRBJ2-1, with 7 bases that match TRBD2. CDR3 length equals 14 residues. The germline V gene has CDR1 DFQATT and CDR2 SNEGSKA (reference sequence). The CDR3 sequence is CSARGEGFYNGQFF. The CDR3 DNA follows: TGCAGTGCTAGAGGGGAGGGATTCTACAATGGGCAGTTCTTC.